Presented here are 10 T cell receptor beta chains from one specimen sequenced in a study of blood T cell repertoires in COVID-19. Repertoires were generated with immunoSEQ multiplex PCR, while TCRdb's copy carries only in-frame clones and drops some. The sample includes more than 95,000 clones, roughly nine tenths of them seen just once. Sequences were obtained from peripheral blood. These receptors all come from a woman aged 55-69 years with acute or convalescent COVID-19.

The chain recombines TRBV18 with TRBJ2-3, with TRBD2 matching 7 bases. The CDR3 is made up of 14 amino acids. The V and J ends lost 3 bases and 4 bases, in that order; junction bases with no gene match: 4. The germline gives CDR1 KGHSH, CDR2 LQKENI. The chain's CDR3 is CASSPAGAPDTQYF. CDR3 nucleotides: TGTGCCAGCTCACCGGCGGGAGCCCCAGATACGCAGTATTTT.

The V call is TRBV18, the J call TRBJ1-6; a possible D gene is TRBD1 (6 bases). The CDR3 contains 14 residues. Germline CDR1 is KGHSH and CDR2 is LQKENI. The V and J ends lost 3 bases and 10 bases respectively, with 13 bases between them. CDR3 sequence reads: CASSPYRGNSPLHF. CDR3 sequence (DNA): TGTGCCAGCTCACCTTATAGGGGGAACTCACCCCTCCACTTT. Full variable domain (outside the CDR3, taken from reference TRBV18 and TRBJ1-6): NAGVMQNPRHLVRRRGQEARLRCSPMKGHSHVYWYRQLPEEGLKFMVYLQKENIIDESGMPKERFSAEFPKEGPSILRIQQVVRGDSAAYFCASSPYRGNSPLHFGNGTRLTVT.

In this sample, this clone turned up once. The gene calls are TRBV30 and TRBJ1-1, with 7 nucleotides matching TRBD1. This CDR3 spans 14 amino acids. After removal of 5 bases from V and 3 bases from J, the junction contained 9 bases not matched to a gene. Germline lookup yields CDR1 GTSNPN and CDR2 SVGIG (reference sequence). CDR3 residues: CAWAYRGEHTEAFF. The CDR3, as DNA: TGTGCCTGGGCCTACAGGGGCGAGCACACTGAAGCTTTCTTT.

The chain combines TRBV6-5 with TRBJ1-1, with D perhaps matching TRBD1 (6 bases). This CDR3 region has 15 residues. The germline gives CDR1 MNHEY, CDR2 SVGAGI. V lost 6 bases, J lost 0 bases, and 14 bases lay in between. CDR3 loop: CASRGQGTMNTEAFF. CDR3 nucleotide sequence: TGTGCCAGCAGAGGCCAGGGGACCATGAACACTGAAGCTTTCTTT.

This chain connects TRBV3-1 (or the pseudogene TRBV3-2) to TRBJ2-1; possibly TRBD2 for D (5 bases). CDR1 is LGHDT and CDR2 is YNNKEL in the germline V gene (reference sequence). There are 15 residues in the CDR3. Trimming removed 5 bases at V and 4 bases at J, with 15 bases between. The chain's CDR3 is CASSTRESFYNEQFF. The CDR3 coding sequence is TGTGCCAGCAGCACCCGGGAATCCTTTTACAATGAGCAGTTCTTC.

The chain joins TRBV11-3 to TRBJ2-5; D not resolved. Looked up from germline, CDR1 is SGHNT and CDR2 is YENEEA. The V end was cut by 1 base, the J end by 2 bases, with 8 bases between. The CDR3 is 14 amino acids. This CDR3 is CASSLVRAQETQYF. CDR3 bases: TGTGCCAGCAGCTTAGTTCGTGCGCAAGAGACCCAGTACTTC. Looking up the rest from reference TRBV11-3 and TRBJ2-5 gives the full variable domain: EAGVVQSPRYKIIEKKQPVAFWCNPISGHNTLYWYLQNLGQGPELLIRYENEEAVDDSQLPKDRFSAERLKGVDSTLKIQPAELGDSAVYLCASSLVRAQETQYFGPGTRLLVL.

CDR3 DNA sequence: TGTGCCAGCAGCTCGTATCGTATAGGTCCGACTGCGAGCTCCTACGAGCAGTACTTC. Protein product: CASSSYRIGPTASSYEQYF. The rearrangement joins TRBV5-4 to TRBJ2-7; D not certain. The V gene lost 3 bases and the J gene lost 0 bases, with 25 bases spanning the gap. The CDR3 consists of 19 residues. Germline V CDR1 and CDR2: SGHNT, YYREEE (reference sequence).

This chain uses TRBV27 with TRBJ1-2, with TRBD1 identical over 7 bases. The CDR3 has 12 residues. V lost 5 bases, J lost 7 bases, and 4 bases stayed unmatched. CDR1 and CDR2 (germline): MNHEY, SMNVEV (reference sequence). The CDR3 coding sequence is TGTGCCAGCAGTACAGGGGCGGGTGGCTACACCTTC. Amino acid sequence: CASSTGAGGYTF.

This clone has only one observation. This chain uses TRBV27 with TRBJ2-1; D unclear. From germline, CDR1 is MNHEY and CDR2 SMNVEV (reference sequence). Trimming cost V 3 bases and J 7 bases, with 13 bases left between them. This CDR3 spans 14 amino acids. In DNA form, the CDR3 reads TGTGCCAGCAGTTTTAGTCTGTCCCTAAATGAGCAGTTCTTC. The encoded protein is CASSFSLSLNEQFF.

The chain links TRBV7-2 to TRBJ2-1; 10 positions agree with TRBD2. From germline, CDR1 is SGHTA and CDR2 FQGNSA. The CDR3 spans 16 residues. The V gene end was trimmed by 5 bases and the J gene end by 4 bases; junction bases not matched to a gene: 8. CDR3 loop: CASSERGGGSYNEQFF. The CDR3 DNA sequence: TGTGCCAGCAGCGAGCGGGGGGGCGGGTCTTACAATGAGCAGTTCTTC.